This T cell receptor beta chain originates from a study of cytomegalovirus exposure and HLA in healthy donors. A multiplex PCR was run with 60 Vbeta primers and 13 Jbeta primers. Here immunoSEQ multiplex PCR was the method, and the copy in TCRdb shows in-frame clones only, minus some. The sample carries about 140,000 clones, 80% recorded once. Though nominally healthy at sampling, donors likely had unrecorded immune exposures. V lost 2 bases, J lost 2 bases, and 5 bases stayed unmatched. Germline lookup yields CDR1 SGHNT and CDR2 YYREEE (reference sequence). This CDR3 spans 16 amino acids. This sequence originates from a man aged 30-40 years in good health and CMV-seronegative. The chain links TRBV5-4 to TRBJ2-7; 12 nucleotides line up with TRBD2. Sequencing was performed on PBMCs. The CDR3 loop reads CASSFFSSGRAYEQYF. CDR3 bases: TGTGCCAGCAGCTTCTTCTCTAGCGGGAGGGCCTACGAGCAGTACTTC.